The rows below give T cell receptor beta chains drawn from one sample of a study of T cell responses to AZD1222 COVID-19 vaccine. TCRdb's table, derived via immunoSEQ multiplex PCR, lists solely in-frame clones and lacks some. The table has fewer than 150,000 clones, around 92% seen once. The sample consisted of peripheral blood, taken on day 0 of AZD1222 vaccination. These receptors were obtained from an adult in good health. Each CDR3 is given with its conserved first and last residue. A D gene is named only where the DNA matches it firmly. Not every row has a clone size; where given, it reads once, few, many or a size class.

abundance,v_gene,d_gene,j_gene,CDR3nt,CDR3aa
-,TRBV25-1,-,TRBJ1-2,TGTGCCAGCACCTCTTCCCCCAGCTCCGGTGGCTACACCTTC,CASTSSPSSGGYTF
-,TRBV3-1/TRBV3-2,TRBD1,TRBJ2-7,TGTGCCAGCAGCCAAGCTGACAGGGACTACGAGCAGTACTTC,CASSQADRDYEQYF
-,TRBV29-1,-,TRBJ1-2,TGCAGCGCCACCGGGACTGATGGCTACACCTTC,CSATGTDGYTF
-,TRBV30,-,TRBJ1-5,TGTGCCTGGAGTGTGGGTGGAAATAGCAATCAGCCCCAGCATTTT,CAWSVGGNSNQPQHF
-,TRBV19,-,TRBJ1-2,TGTGCCAGTAGTATGGGGGTTGGCTACACCTTC,CASSMGVGYTF
-,TRBV10-2,-,TRBJ1-4,TGCGCCAGCAGGGGCGAATCTAATGAAAAACTGTTTTTT,CASRGESNEKLFF
-,TRBV27,TRBD1,TRBJ2-1,TGTGCCAGCAGTATAGGGACAGACAATGAGCAGTTCTTC,CASSIGTDNEQFF
-,TRBV6-5,-,TRBJ1-1,TGTGCCAGCTATGGTCGTTTGGGGAACACTGAAGCTTTCTTT,CASYGRLGNTEAFF
-,TRBV7-2,-,TRBJ2-5,TGTGCCAGCAGCTTAGTACGTGGGGGGGCTGCAGAGACCCAGTACTTC,CASSLVRGGAAETQYF
-,TRBV30,-,TRBJ2-7,TGTGCCTGGAGTGTACTAATTGGGCAATCGATCCACGAGCAGTACTTC,CAWSVLIGQSIHEQYF
-,TRBV7-9,-,TRBJ1-1,TGTGCCAGCAGCCTCCCAGGCACTGAAGCTTTCTTT,CASSLPGTEAFF
-,TRBV4-3,-,TRBJ1-6,TGCGCCAGCAGCCAAGAACGGGGAGGGCACAATTCACCCCTCCACTTT,CASSQERGGHNSPLHF
-,TRBV7-9,TRBD1,TRBJ1-2,TGTGCCAGCAGCATAGGCATCGACAGGGGGGAATCTACCTTC,CASSIGIDRGESTF
once,TRBV27,-,TRBJ2-6,TGTGCCAGCACGGCGGCTGGGGCCAACGTCCTGACTTTC,CASTAAGANVLTF
-,TRBV28,TRBD2,TRBJ2-1,TGTGCCAGCAGTGTTCTAGCGGTTAACAATGAGCAGTTCTTC,CASSVLAVNNEQFF
-,TRBV6-5,-,TRBJ2-1,TGTGCCAGCACCCCACGGCGTAGCTCCTACAATGAGCAGTTCTTC,CASTPRRSSYNEQFF
-,TRBV5-1,-,TRBJ2-7,TGCGCCAGCAGTAGCGGCGCTTCCTACGAGCAGTACTTC,CASSSGASYEQYF
-,TRBV24-1,-,TRBJ2-3,TGTGCCACCAGTGGGACTGTCCTTTCCGAGTTGTATTTT,CATSGTVLSELYF
-,TRBV5-4,-,TRBJ1-2,TGTGCCAGCAGCTTGGATGCAGGGAACTATGGCTACACCTTC,CASSLDAGNYGYTF
-,TRBV6-7,TRBD2,TRBJ2-7,TGTGCCAGCAGTTACTCGACTAGCGGGGCAGACTACGAGCAGTACTTC,CASSYSTSGADYEQYF
once,TRBV5-6,TRBD2,TRBJ2-5,TGTGCCAGCAGCTTTCTAGCGGTCGTACAAGAGACCCAGTACTTC,CASSFLAVVQETQYF
-,TRBV7-2,TRBD2,TRBJ2-5,TGTGCCAGCAGCTTAGCGCTGAGGTCTAGCGGGACGACACACCAAGAGACCCAGTACTTC,CASSLALRSSGTTHQETQYF
-,TRBV5-5,-,TRBJ2-1,TGTGCCAGTGTCGTCGGCAATGAGCAGTTCTTC,CASVVGNEQFF
-,TRBV6-2/TRBV6-3,-,TRBJ2-1,TGTGCCAGCAGTTCCGGCCGGGATCCGATCCATGAGCAGTTCTTC,CASSSGRDPIHEQFF
-,TRBV19,-,TRBJ1-4,TGTGCCAGTAGGAGCGGACATGAAAAACTGTTTTTT,CASRSGHEKLFF
-,TRBV29-1,-,TRBJ1-5,TGCAGCGCCCAGGGAATCAATCAGCCCCAGCATTTT,CSAQGINQPQHF
-,TRBV5-1,-,TRBJ2-3,TGCGCCAGCAGCTTCTTAGATGGCGGGGGCACAGATACGCAGTATTTT,CASSFLDGGGTDTQYF
-,TRBV7-2,TRBD1,TRBJ2-7,TGTGCCAGCAGTCCAGGGGGCAGGTACGAGCAGTACTTC,CASSPGGRYEQYF
-,TRBV7-2,-,TRBJ2-7,TGTGCCAGCAGTAACAGCTACGAGCAGTACTTC,CASSNSYEQYF
-,TRBV27,-,TRBJ2-5,TGTGCCAGCAGGACAGAGACCACACGGCAAGAGACCCAGTACTTC,CASRTETTRQETQYF
-,TRBV2,-,TRBJ1-1,TGTGCCAGCAGTGACAGATTACGGACTGAAGCTTTCTTT,CASSDRLRTEAFF
once,TRBV18,TRBD1,TRBJ1-2,TGTGCCAGCTCACCGGGACAGGGGATAAATGTTGGTTATGGCTACACCTTC,CASSPGQGINVGYGYTF
-,TRBV10-2,-,TRBJ1-2,TGCGCCAGCAGTGGCCACCTCGGGGCGGTCTATGGCTACACCTTC,CASSGHLGAVYGYTF
-,TRBV28,-,TRBJ1-2,TGTGCCAGCAGTCGAGGACAAAACCTTAACTATGGCTACACCTTC,CASSRGQNLNYGYTF
-,TRBV6-5,TRBD1,TRBJ2-7,TGTGCCAGCAGTCATGACAGGGTAGAGCAGTACTTC,CASSHDRVEQYF
-,TRBV14,-,TRBJ1-3,TGTGCCAGCAGCCCGACATCGGGGTACTCTGGAAACACCATATATTTT,CASSPTSGYSGNTIYF
-,TRBV6-5,-,TRBJ2-2,TGTGCCAGCAGCCGGGGGTCCGGGGAGCTGTTTTTT,CASSRGSGELFF
few,TRBV6-2/TRBV6-3,TRBD2,TRBJ2-1,TGTGCCAGCAGCCCTTGGACTAGCGGTGGCAATGAGCAGTTCTTC,CASSPWTSGGNEQFF
-,TRBV7-9,TRBD2,TRBJ2-1,TGTGCCAGCAGCTCCAGACTAGCGGGGGGTGGAAGCTCCTACAATGAGCAGTTCTTC,CASSSRLAGGGSSYNEQFF
-,TRBV7-2,-,TRBJ2-3,TGTGCCAGCAGCTTGCAGCGGGTGGGGGTTAGCACAGATACGCAGTATTTT,CASSLQRVGVSTDTQYF
-,TRBV10-3,-,TRBJ2-7,TGTGCCACTATCGAGCGGGCTTTACACAACGACTACTACGAGCAGTACTTC,CATIERALHNDYYEQYF
-,TRBV19,TRBD1,TRBJ1-1,TGTGCCAGTATTCTAGCACAGGGGCGGGGGAAAACTGAAGCTTTCTTT,CASILAQGRGKTEAFF
-,TRBV7-8,-,TRBJ2-1,TGTGCCAGCAGCTCCCGGGATATAACCTACAATGAGCAGTTCTTC,CASSSRDITYNEQFF
-,TRBV4-3,TRBD2,TRBJ2-2,TGCGCCAGCAGCCCAGGAGAGACTAGCGGCACCGGGGAGCTGTTTTTT,CASSPGETSGTGELFF
-,TRBV9,TRBD1,TRBJ1-2,TGTGCCAGCAGTGACATCCCGACAGGGGTGGTCCGCTTC,CASSDIPTGVVRF
-,TRBV30,-,TRBJ1-1,TGTGCCTGCACAAAGGACTATTTGGCCACTGAAGCTTTCTTT,CACTKDYLATEAFF
-,TRBV7-9,-,TRBJ1-1,TGTGCCAGCAGTCGAGACGGGGGCACTGAAGCTTTCTTT,CASSRDGGTEAFF
-,TRBV25-1,-,TRBJ1-1,TGTGCCAGCAGTGAATGGGGCACAAACACTGAAGCTTTCTTT,CASSEWGTNTEAFF
-,TRBV12-3/TRBV12-4,-,TRBJ1-2,TGTGCCAGCCGGGGGTCCGCCTATGGCTACACCTTC,CASRGSAYGYTF
-,TRBV27,TRBD2,TRBJ2-3,TGTGCCAGCAGCGGACTAGGGATGAATACGCAGTATTTT,CASSGLGMNTQYF
-,TRBV5-1,TRBD1,TRBJ1-4,TGCGCCAGCAGCTTGGTAGGGACAGGGATGAATGAAAAACTGTTTTTT,CASSLVGTGMNEKLFF
-,TRBV5-1,-,TRBJ2-2,TGCGCCAGCTTAGCAGCGAACACCGGGGAGCTGTTTTTT,CASLAANTGELFF
-,TRBV19,-,TRBJ1-4,TGTGCCAGTAGTATCGGGGCTAATAATGAAAAACTGTTTTTT,CASSIGANNEKLFF
-,TRBV6-5,-,TRBJ1-2,TGTGCCAGCAGTTCTCGGCGGGCCGGAGGCTATGGCTACACCTTC,CASSSRRAGGYGYTF
once,TRBV23-1,TRBD1,TRBJ2-7,TGCGCCAGCAGTCAATCTAAACCTCCGGGACAGGCCTACGAGCAGTACTTC,CASSQSKPPGQAYEQYF
-,TRBV7-8,-,TRBJ2-3,TGTGCCAGCAGCATCACAGATACGCAGTATTTT,CASSITDTQYF
-,TRBV13,-,TRBJ1-2,TGTGCCAGCAGCCCGGCTGAGGGACCCGGCTACACCTTC,CASSPAEGPGYTF
-,TRBV30,-,TRBJ1-4,TGTGCCTGGAGTGTTCCGGGACGATGGCATGGGGAACTGTTTTTT,CAWSVPGRWHGELFF
-,TRBV29-1,-,TRBJ2-7,TGCAGCGTTGTAACGGGGGAGTACGAGCAGTACTTC,CSVVTGEYEQYF